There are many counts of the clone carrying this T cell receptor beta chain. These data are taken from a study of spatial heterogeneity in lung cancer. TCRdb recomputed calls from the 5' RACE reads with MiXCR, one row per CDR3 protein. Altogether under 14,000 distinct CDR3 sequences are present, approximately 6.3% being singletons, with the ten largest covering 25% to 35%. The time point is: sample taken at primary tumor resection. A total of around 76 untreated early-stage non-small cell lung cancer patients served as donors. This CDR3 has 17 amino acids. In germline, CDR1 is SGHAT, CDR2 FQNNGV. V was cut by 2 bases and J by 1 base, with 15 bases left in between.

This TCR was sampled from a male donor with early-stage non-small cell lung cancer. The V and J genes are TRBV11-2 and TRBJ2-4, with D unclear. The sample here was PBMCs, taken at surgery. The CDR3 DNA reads TGTGCCAGCAGCTTACGAGAAGGGCCCTGGGCCAAAAACATTCAGTACTTC. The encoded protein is CASSLREGPWAKNIQYF. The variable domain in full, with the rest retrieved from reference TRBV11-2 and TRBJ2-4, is EAGVAQSPRYKIIEKRQSVAFWCNPISGHATLYWYQQILGQGPKLLIQFQNNGVVDDSQLPKDRFSAERLKGVDSTLKIQPAKLEDSAVYLCASSLREGPWAKNIQYFGAGTRLSVL.